This is a list of T cell receptor beta chains from one sample in a study of response to subunit inactivated influenza vaccine. TCRdb reprocessed the RT-PCR reads via MiXCR and lists one record per CDR3 protein. The sample records 560,000 or so distinct CDR3 sequences, 7.5% to 8.5% being singletons. The sample consisted of PBMCs from blood, taken less than 25 months after vaccination. These receptors were collected from a man between 50 and 70 years old who received an inactivated influenza vaccine. Both conserved end residues are part of each CDR3. Each record gives: D gene, V gene, J gene, clone size, CDR3 DNA, CDR3 protein. A D gene is named only where the DNA matches it firmly. Only some rows state a clone size, as once, few, many or a class for expanded clones.

>TRBD1|TRBV29-1|TRBJ1-1|-
TGCAGCACCCGACCACGGACAGGGAGCACTGAAGCTTTCTTT
CSTRPRTGSTEAFF
>-|TRBV5-1|TRBJ1-5|many
TGCGCCAGCAGCTTGGGACAGCCGTATAGCAATCAGCCCCAGCATTTT
CASSLGQPYSNQPQHF
>TRBD2|TRBV18|TRBJ2-7|many
TGTGCCAGCTCACGAACCGGGGCGGGAGGCGGAACCTACGAGCAGTACTTC
CASSRTGAGGGTYEQYF
>TRBD1|TRBV27|TRBJ2-2|many
TGTGCCAGCAGTCATCCGGCGACAGGGGCGAACACCGGGGAGCTGTTTTTT
CASSHPATGANTGELFF
>TRBD1|TRBV5-1|TRBJ1-4|-
TGCGCCAGCAGCCTCGGACAGGGGGTCCCTGAAAAACTGTTTTTT
CASSLGQGVPEKLFF
>-|TRBV7-8|TRBJ2-3|many
TGTGCCAGCAGCTTAAAGGGAATGTTTGTGGATACGCAGTATTTT
CASSLKGMFVDTQYF
>TRBD1|TRBV25-1|TRBJ1-1|-
TGTGCCAGCAGTGTGAGACAGGGTCTTGAAGCTTTCTTT
CASSVRQGLEAFF
>-|TRBV2|TRBJ2-1|-
TGTGCCAGCAGTGAGCAGAGGGGTGAGCAGTTCTTC
CASSEQRGEQFF
>-|TRBV5-1|TRBJ2-2|few
TGCGCCAGCAGCACCGCTATGTCGGGCGGGGAGCTGTTTTTT
CASSTAMSGGELFF
>-|TRBV12-3/TRBV12-4|TRBJ2-2|-
TGTGCCAGCAGCCCGGGACGGAAGGCCGGGGAGCTGTATTTT
CASSPGRKAGELYF
>-|TRBV9|TRBJ2-7|-
TGTGCCAGCAGCCCCGGACACTCCTACGTGCAGTACTTC
CASSPGHSYVQYF
>TRBD2|TRBV9|TRBJ2-3|-
TGTGCCAGCAGCGTACTAGCGGGGGTGGCAGATACGCAGTATTTT
CASSVLAGVADTQYF
>-|TRBV5-5|TRBJ1-2|few
TGTGCCAGCAGCCATCAAGGACGGATTTATGGCTACACCTTC
CASSHQGRIYGYTF
>-|TRBV20-1|TRBJ2-2|many
TGCAGTGCTAGCGTGGCCGAGGTAGTCGGGGAGCTGTTTTTT
CSASVAEVVGELFF
>-|TRBV20-1|TRBJ2-5|-
TGCAGTGCTAGGGCGGACACCGGGCGGGTGCAAGAGACCCAGTACTTC
CSARADTGRVQETQYF
>-|TRBV10-3|TRBJ2-7|-
TGTGCCGCCTCGGCCGAGCAACACGAGCAGTACTTC
CAASAEQHEQYF
>TRBD1|TRBV12-3/TRBV12-4|TRBJ2-7|many
TGTGCCAGCAGTTTGTCGGGGGCACGACAGGGGATGCCCAGGGAGCAGTACTTC
CASSLSGARQGMPREQYF
>TRBD1|TRBV7-2|TRBJ2-1|many
TGTGCCAGCAACCTGGGACAGGGGGGCTACAATGAGCAGTTCTTC
CASNLGQGGYNEQFF
>-|TRBV6-1|TRBJ2-3|few
TGTGCCAGCGGTGGCGTCAGGGGTAGCATTTCAGATACGCAGTATTTT
CASGGVRGSISDTQYF
>-|TRBV20-1|TRBJ2-1|many
TGCAGTGCTAGGGGGTGGAAGTCCAATGAAGAGCAGTTCTTC
CSARGWKSNEEQFF
>TRBD1|TRBV5-4|TRBJ2-6|-
TGTGCCAGCAGCTTGGGACAGGGTAAAGAGGCTGGGGCCAACGTCCTGACTTTC
CASSLGQGKEAGANVLTF
>-|TRBV12-3/TRBV12-4|TRBJ1-1|few
TGTGCCAGCAGTTTAGTGGGATTGTTAGTCACTGAAGCTTTCTTT
CASSLVGLLVTEAFF
>-|TRBV3-1|TRBJ2-7|many
TGTGCCAGCAGCCAAGAGTTGTCGGACGAGCAGTACTTC
CASSQELSDEQYF
>-|TRBV10-3|TRBJ2-5|-
TGTGCCATCAGTCTAGAAGGTGGGACCCAGTACTTC
CAISLEGGTQYF
>-|TRBV4-3|TRBJ2-5|-
TGCGCCAGCAGCCAAGACCTCCAGGGGCAGACCCAGTACTTC
CASSQDLQGQTQYF
>-|TRBV27|TRBJ2-7|many
TGTGCCAGCAGTTTAGTGGGTCTCGCCTACTACGAGCAGTACTTC
CASSLVGLAYYEQYF
>-|TRBV12-3/TRBV12-4|TRBJ2-2|-
TGTGCCAGCAGTTTAGCCGCCGGGGAGCTGTTTTTT
CASSLAAGELFF
>-|TRBV7-2|TRBJ1-3|few
TGTGCCAGCAGGCAACTGGCGGAGGTCACCATATATTTT
CASRQLAEVTIYF
>-|TRBV3-1|TRBJ2-7|-
TGTGCCAGCAGCCATGTTTACTACGAGCAGTACTTC
CASSHVYYEQYF
>TRBD1|TRBV5-4|TRBJ2-7|-
TGTGCCAGCAGCTGGGGACAGGGCCGGTTCTACGAGCAGTACTTC
CASSWGQGRFYEQYF
>-|TRBV20-1|TRBJ2-7|-
TGCAGTGCTAGAGATACGGGGCAGGGAAAGTACGAGCAGTACTTC
CSARDTGQGKYEQYF
>-|TRBV7-9|TRBJ2-4|-
TGTGCCAGCAGCTTAGATTGGGCCAAAAACATTCAGTACTTC
CASSLDWAKNIQYF
>TRBD1|TRBV6-2/TRBV6-3|TRBJ1-5|few
TGTGCCAGCAGTCCGACCGGGACAGGGAGCAATCAGCCCCAGCATTTT
CASSPTGTGSNQPQHF
>-|TRBV27|TRBJ1-1|few
TGTGCCAGCAGTTTCGCCGGGGTCGGGGCGGAAGCTTTCTTT
CASSFAGVGAEAFF
>TRBD2|TRBV10-3|TRBJ2-3|-
TGTGCCATCAGTGGGGGAACTAGCGTAGGAACAGATACGCAGTATTTT
CAISGGTSVGTDTQYF
>-|TRBV6-5|TRBJ1-1|many
TGTGCCAGCAGTTACTTTCCCATCCCAGGGAACACTGAAGCTTTCTTT
CASSYFPIPGNTEAFF
>-|TRBV24-1|TRBJ2-4|-
TGTGCCACCAGTGTGAGTGGGGGTGATGACATTCAGTACTTC
CATSVSGGDDIQYF
>-|TRBV4-2|TRBJ1-5|few
TGTGCCAGCAGCCAAAAAGGGGGAGGCAATCAGCCCCAGCATTTT
CASSQKGGGNQPQHF
>-|TRBV27|TRBJ2-3|few
TGTGCCAGCAAATGGCGGGATATATCAGATACGCAGTATTTT
CASKWRDISDTQYF
>TRBD1|TRBV5-1|TRBJ2-7|-
TGCGCCAGCAGCTTGGGGGGACAGCTGTCCTACGAGCAGTACTTC
CASSLGGQLSYEQYF
>-|TRBV10-3|TRBJ2-1|few
TGTGCCATCATGGGTGAGGCAGGCCTCTACAATGAGCAGTTCTTC
CAIMGEAGLYNEQFF
>-|TRBV9|TRBJ1-1|many
TGTGCCAGCAGCGCCTCTTCAGGGGCCATGAACACTGAAGCTTTCTTT
CASSASSGAMNTEAFF
>TRBD2|TRBV6-1|TRBJ2-2|few
TGTGCCAGCAGGGGGGGACTAGCGCCCCCGGGTACCGGGGAGCTGTTTTTT
CASRGGLAPPGTGELFF
>TRBD2|TRBV6-1|TRBJ2-1|-
TGTGCCAGCAGCAGATTTAGAGGACTAGCAAATACCCAGTTCTTC
CASSRFRGLANTQFF
>TRBD2|TRBV20-1|TRBJ2-5|many
TGCAGTGCTAGAGTGCGACTAGCGGAAGCCCAAGAGACCCAGTACTTC
CSARVRLAEAQETQYF
>TRBD2|TRBV20-1|TRBJ2-3|few
TGCAGTGCGGACGCGGCAAAAAGGATTAGCGGGCTACCGACAGATACGCAGTATTTT
CSADAAKRISGLPTDTQYF
>TRBD1|TRBV4-1|TRBJ1-2|-
TGCGCCAGCAGCCGGACCCGACAGGGAGGCGGCTACACCTTC
CASSRTRQGGGYTF
>TRBD2|TRBV6-1|TRBJ2-2|-
TGTGCCAGCAAGAGCGGGGGCCAAGGCACCGGGGAGCTGTTTTTT
CASKSGGQGTGELFF
>-|TRBV20-1|TRBJ1-5|-
TGCAGTGCTAGAGCGGGTATCCAGCCCCAGCATTTT
CSARAGIQPQHF
>TRBD2|TRBV11-2|TRBJ2-2|-
TGTGCCAGCAGCGTCCGGGGGGGGACCGGGGAGCTGTTTTTT
CASSVRGGTGELFF
>TRBD2|TRBV9|TRBJ2-7|few
TGTGCCAGCAGCCTAACCGCCGGACTAGCGGGAGGGAGCTCCTACGAGCAGTACTTC
CASSLTAGLAGGSSYEQYF
>-|TRBV3-1|TRBJ2-7|-
TGTGCCAGCAGCCAAGATATTGGGCTCAGCTCCTACGAGCAGTACTTC
CASSQDIGLSSYEQYF
>-|TRBV25-1|TRBJ2-2|-
TGTGCCAGCAAACCGATTCCCGCGAACACCGGGGAGCTGTTTTTT
CASKPIPANTGELFF
>TRBD1|TRBV25-1|TRBJ2-1|many
TGTGCCAGCAGTGAAGGATTGGCAGGGGGCTGGTTAGGTGAGCAGTTCTTC
CASSEGLAGGWLGEQFF
>-|TRBV20-1|TRBJ2-1|many
TGCAGTGCTCCCCCCGGCGGTGCATACAATGAGCAGTTCTTC
CSAPPGGAYNEQFF
>-|TRBV2|TRBJ1-5|-
TGTGCCAGCAGTGAAGCCACTCCTCGAAAGTCGCAGCATTTT
CASSEATPRKSQHF
>-|TRBV3-1|TRBJ2-2|few
TGTGCCAGCAGCCAGCCGTCCCACACCGGGGAGCTGTTTTTT
CASSQPSHTGELFF
>-|TRBV10-2|TRBJ1-5|many
TGCGCCAGCTCGACGATGGGAGGGCCCCAGCATTTT
CASSTMGGPQHF
>-|TRBV6-5|TRBJ2-1|-
TGTGCCAGCAGCACGGGCCCACAGGAGCAGTTCTTC
CASSTGPQEQFF
>TRBD2|TRBV12-3/TRBV12-4|TRBJ2-1|-
TGTGCCAGCAGTCCCGCCGGGGGGGGCCCCTACAATGAGCAGTTCTTC
CASSPAGGGPYNEQFF